Presented here are 23 T cell receptor beta chains from one specimen sequenced in a study of metastatic and nonmetastatic thyroid tumors (TCRdb year 2020). The protocol used for the library was PCR. The sequencer listed for this sample is Illumina HiSeq 4000. Starting from the raw public reads, TCRdb applied fastp trimming at Q25, assembled clones with MiXCR and retained in-frame beta chains. The sample contains roughly 63,000 clones, 15% to 20% of them found a single time. Almost 9.5% of the sample rests with the top ten. No treatment had been received by any patient before thyroid surgery. The sequenced sample consisted of blood. The receptors here all came from a male donor with papillary thyroid cancer or a benign thyroid nodule (not recorded which). Some clones in this sample may be carry-over from other donors' samples.

The chain uses TRBV6-1 and TRBJ2-7, with TRBD2 matching over 8 bases. CDR1 is MNHNS, CDR2 SASEGT, per germline. The CDR3 has 12 amino acids. V trimming: 6 bases; J trimming: 4 bases; junction bases outside the gene matches: 2. CDR3 sequence: CASSPGGYEQYV. In nucleotides, the CDR3 is TGTGCCAGCAGCCCGGGGGGGTACGAGCAGTACGTC.

For this clone: A much larger clone differs by one base, so this may be a read error. J is TRBJ2-2 and V is TRBV7-6, with 8 bases matching TRBD1. The CDR3 is 15 residues long. Germline V gene lookup returns CDR1 SGHVS and CDR2 FNYEAQ. V lost 8 bases, J lost 4 bases, and 9 bases stayed unmatched. CDR3 loop: CASAPGQVFTGELFF. The CDR3 DNA reads TGTGCCAGCGCTCCGGGACAGGTGTTCACCGGGGAGCTGTTTTTT.

This clone was counted between two and nine times. V usage is TRBV6-1 and J usage is TRBJ1-2; a possible D gene is TRBD1 (6 bases). Per germline, CDR1 MNHNS and CDR2 SASEGT. The length of the CDR3 is 14 residues. V was cut by 10 bases and J by 8 bases, with 23 bases left in between. In DNA, the CDR3 is TGTGCCATCAGACCGGGACATGGGATCCGGGGCTACACCTTC. Protein sequence: CAIRPGHGIRGYTF.

The rearrangement uses TRBV7-8 and TRBJ1-5; D gene ambiguous. Trimming stripped 4 bases from V and 4 bases from J, with 17 bases between. Germline CDR1 SGHVS, CDR2 FQNEAQ. The CDR3 totals 16 residues. In DNA form, the CDR3 reads TGTGCCAGCAGCTCACGAGGAGAGGGAAAGAATCAGCCCCAGCATTTT. Translating it yields CASSSRGEGKNQPQHF.

There are many counts of this clone. This chain joins TRBV6-1 and TRBJ1-1; D is undetermined. CDR1 and CDR2 from the germline V gene are MNHNS and SASEGT. V lost 6 bases and J lost 4, with 15 bases in between. CDR3 length: 14 amino acids. The CDR3 DNA sequence: TGTGCCAGCAGCCCCGACGGGAGGCCCACTGAAGCTTTCTTT. Amino acids: CASSPDGRPTEAFF.

At least ten counts were recorded for this clone. The gene calls are TRBV7-9 and TRBJ2-2; 11 nucleotides agree with TRBD2. V was clipped by 5 bases and J by 6 bases; unmatched bases: 5. CDR1 and CDR2 (germline): SEHNR, FQNEAQ (reference sequence). The CDR3 loop spans 15 amino acids. The CDR3 is CASSQLAGVAGELFF. The CDR3 bases are TGTGCCAGCAGCCAACTAGCGGGAGTTGCCGGGGAGCTGTTTTTT.

A note on this clone: A much larger clone lies one base from this, so it may be a read error. V gene TRBV4-1 combines with J gene TRBJ2-3, with TRBD2 as a possible D gene (5 bases). The CDR3 has 16 residues. Germline V gene sequence: CDR1 MGHRA, CDR2 YSYEKL. Between the trimmed V and J ends, which lost 0 bases and 2 bases, there was a span of 12 bases. The CDR3 coding sequence is TGCGCCAGCAGCCAAGATACGAGCGGAATCACAGATACGCAGTATTTT. It specifies CASSQDTSGITDTQYF.

Ten or more counts support this clone. This chain links TRBV18 with TRBJ2-1, with unresolved D. V lost 2 bases and J 8 bases, leaving 7 bases between the germline ends. The CDR3 extends over 12 amino acids. CDR1 and CDR2 (germline): KGHSH, LQKENI. CDR3 DNA: TGTGCCAGCTCACCAAATAACGATGAGCAGTTCTTC. Translated, it gives CASSPNNDEQFF.

This clone was seen ten or more times. The J gene is TRBJ2-1, the V gene TRBV20-1, with 8 bases lining up with TRBD2. CDR1 DFQATT and CDR2 SNEGSKA come from the germline V gene (reference sequence). V was pared by 6 bases and J by 4 bases, with 5 bases of the junction left unmatched. CDR3 size: 13 residues. The CDR3 coding sequence is TGCAGTGCCGAAGCGGGAGATTACAATGAGCAGTTCTTC. Translation gives CSAEAGDYNEQFF.

This clone was counted many times. V usage is TRBV6-5 and J usage is TRBJ1-5; no clear D gene. V lost 2 bases and J 7 bases, leaving 6 bases between the germline ends. The CDR3 length is 12 residues. Germline V gene data show CDR1 as MNHEY and CDR2 as SVGAGI. This chain's CDR3 is CASSYGEQPQHF. For the CDR3, the DNA is TGTGCCAGCAGTTACGGGGAACAGCCCCAGCATTTT.

This clone was counted ten times or more. This chain joins TRBV7-8 and TRBJ2-7; D is perhaps TRBD2 (5 bases). The germline V gene has CDR1 SGHVS and CDR2 FQNEAQ. V lost 2 bases and J lost 6, with 11 bases in between. The CDR3 spans 13 residues. CDR3 DNA: TGTGCCAGCAGCTTAAGCGGCCGTAGCGAGCAGTACGTC. The encoded protein is CASSLSGRSEQYV.

This clone was detected ten times or more. The chain links TRBV27 to TRBJ2-5; the match to TRBD2 covers 9 bases. Germline loops: CDR1 MNHEY, CDR2 SMNVEV (reference sequence). The CDR3 totals 17 residues. The ends lost 2 bases at V and 5 bases at J; junction bases unmatched: 12. The CDR3 here is CASSLNNLAGPGETQYF. The CDR3 coding sequence is TGTGCCAGCAGTTTAAACAATCTAGCGGGGCCGGGGGAGACCCAGTACTTC.

This chain uses TRBV12-1 with TRBJ2-3; TRBD2 is the table's D call and was not checked against the DNA. TRBV12-1 has pseudogene status. This CDR3 has 20 residues. The CDR3 DNA follows: TGTGCCAGCTCTTTCCTTGGGACTAGCGGACCAGAGTCTAGCACAGATACGCAGTATTTT. It is translated as CASSFLGTSGPESSTDTQYF.

In its sample, this clone was seen a few times. The chain combines TRBV9 with TRBJ2-6, with no clear D. Deletions cut 7 bases from V and 4 bases from J, with 6 bases between. This CDR3 has 12 amino acids. The V gene's germline CDR1 is SGDLS and CDR2 YYNGEE. In DNA, the CDR3 is TGTGCCAGCGGTCGGGGGGCCAACGTCCTGACTTTC. Its translation is CASGRGANVLTF. Using reference TRBV9 and TRBJ2-6 for the parts outside the CDR3, the full variable domain is DSGVTQTPKHLITATGQRVTLRCSPRSGDLSVYWYQQSLDQGLQFLIQYYNGEERAKGNILERFSAQQFPDLHSELNLSSLELGDSALYFCASGRGANVLTFGAGSRLTVL.

This clone has just a few counts. A much larger clone lies a single base off, so this may be a read error. The J gene is TRBJ2-1, the V gene TRBV13, with D possibly being TRBD1 (5 bases). Germline-derived CDR1 and CDR2 are PRHDT and FYEKMQ (reference sequence). The germline V and J ends were trimmed by 3 bases and 11 bases, with 14 bases remaining between them. This CDR3 contains 13 residues. The CDR3 coding sequence is TGTGCCAGCAGCTTGGCAGGGAAGCTGAAGCAGTTCTTC. Residues: CASSLAGKLKQFF.

In this sample, this clone turned up a few times. The rearrangement links TRBV6-2 or TRBV6-3 to TRBJ2-1; possibly TRBD1 or TRBD2 for D (6 bases each). The CDR3 is 14 amino acids. Per the germline V gene, CDR1 is MNHEY and CDR2 is SVGEGT. The ends were cut back, 5 bases at V and 9 bases at J, with 17 bases in the middle. CDR3 bases: TGTGCCAGCAGTCAAAACCTTGAGGGGGGTGAGCAGTTCTTC. As protein: CASSQNLEGGEQFF.

This clone was recorded many times. This sequence joins TRBV18 and TRBJ2-1; D possibly corresponds to TRBD2 (5 bases). Germline CDR1 reads KGHSH; CDR2 reads LQKENI. The length of the CDR3 is 12 residues. Trimming shortened V by 2 bases and J by 8 bases, and 7 bases separated the two germline ends. CDR3 nucleotides: TGTGCCAGCTCACCAATTAGCGATGAGCAGTTCTTC. This sequence encodes CASSPISDEQFF.

This clone was seen a handful of times. A much larger clonotype is one base distant, so this may be a read error. This same CDR3 is encoded by further DNA sequences in the sample. The rearrangement uses TRBV20-1 and TRBJ2-1, with 10 bases identical to TRBD2. V shed 3 bases and J 4 bases; nucleotides not matched to a gene: 15. The CDR3 contains 18 residues. Germline V gene data show CDR1 as DFQATT and CDR2 as SNEGSKA (reference sequence). CDR3 in amino acids: CSARAQRGGLSSYNEQFF. CDR3 coding DNA: TGCAGTGCTAGGGCCCAGCGGGGGGGTCTCAGCTCATACAATGAGCAGTTCTTC.

This clone has ten or more counts. The chain recombines TRBV11-2 with TRBJ1-6, with 10 bases matching TRBD1. After removal of 5 bases from V and 11 bases from J, the junction contained 6 bases not matched to a gene. Per the germline V gene, CDR1 is SGHAT and CDR2 is FQNNGV. The CDR3 extends over 14 amino acids. The CDR3, as DNA: TGTGCCAGCAGCCGGACCGGGACAGGGGCACCCCTCCACTTT. It encodes CASSRTGTGAPLHF.

There are many counts of this clone. This sample also contains other DNA sequences that code for the same CDR3. The CDR3 DNA reads TGTGCCAGCAGTCCCGGGACAGGGCCTGGAAACACCATATATTTT. Amino acids: CASSPGTGPGNTIYF. The chain uses TRBV12-3 or TRBV12-4 and TRBJ1-3; 9 bases agree with TRBD1. The CDR3 extends over 15 amino acids. The V and J ends lost 5 bases and 2 bases, in that order; junction bases with no gene match: 4.

This clone was seen at least ten times. The chain is built from TRBV15 and TRBJ1-5, with D unclear. The V and J ends lost 8 bases and 5 bases respectively, with 7 bases between them. The CDR3 totals 11 residues. Germline V gives CDR1 LNHNV, CDR2 YYDKDF (reference sequence). The CDR3 DNA is TGTGCCACCGGAGGCGATCAGCCCCAGCATTTT. Translation: CATGGDQPQHF.

The table lists this clone with a few counts. A much larger clone lies one base from this, so it may be a read error. The J gene is TRBJ2-1, the V gene TRBV18; tentatively, D is TRBD2 (6 bases). CDR1 and CDR2 from the germline V gene are KGHSH and LQKENI. The CDR3 is made up of 14 amino acids. CDR3 region: CASSSVEGLNEQLF. The DNA for the CDR3 is TGTGCCAGCTCGTCGGTGGAGGGTTTGAATGAGCAGCTCTTC.

This chain joins TRBV7-3 and TRBJ2-3, with TRBD1 matching 7 bases. CDR3 size: 17 residues. V dropped 7 bases and J dropped 1; count of bases not matched to a gene: 14. Per germline, CDR1 SGHTA and CDR2 FQGTGA. The CDR3 region has the DNA TGTGCCAGCATCCTAACAGGGGCTAGCTTGGGCACAGATACGCAGTATTTT. It is translated as CASILTGASLGTDTQYF.